One and the same sample provided the 2 T cell receptor beta chains below, sequenced in a study of blood T cells in healthy people across ages (dated by TCRdb to between 2014 and 2016). Library preparation employed 5' RACE. The reads were generated on an Illumina HiSeq 2500. A second PCR of roughly 6 to 11 cycles was performed with a sample-barcoded 5' primer and a J-beta primer mix. Clones were called with MiXCR by TCRdb after fastp trimmed the public reads at Q25, and only in-frame beta chains were retained. Each entry is one CDR3 protein sequence, shown with its most common DNA and genes. Present in this sample are 1.5 million to 1.8 million distinct CDR3 sequences, approximately 39% of which were seen just once. The ten largest clones capture around 4% of the sample. The sequencing input was blood. The receptors were gathered from a woman aged 18-35 years in good health.

The chain has TRBV15 and TRBJ1-1; D possibly corresponds to TRBD1 (6 bases). Trimming pared 0 bases from V and 0 bases from J, leaving 11 bases between. Germline V lookup: CDR1 LNHNV, CDR2 YYDKDF (reference sequence). This CDR3 contains 16 residues. CDR3: CATSRDPQGMNTEAFF. The CDR3 DNA reads as TGTGCCACCAGCAGAGATCCGCAGGGGATGAACACTGAAGCTTTCTTT. Together with reference TRBV15 and TRBJ1-1, the CDR3 gives the full variable domain: DAMVIQNPRYQVTQFGKPVTLSCSQTLNHNVMYWYQQKSSQAPKLLFHYYDKDFNNEADTPDNFQSRRPNTSFCFLDIRSPGLGDTAMYLCATSRDPQGMNTEAFFGQGTRLTVV.

About this clonotype itself: At one end the junction does not follow the germline gene, possibly because of a read error. The genes are TRBV5-1 and TRBJ1-4, with D unclear. Per germline, CDR1 SGHRS and CDR2 YFSETQ. This CDR3 contains 16 residues. CDR3 bases: TGCGACAGCAGCTTGGGTAGCTTTGCAACTAATGAAAAACTGTTTTTT. It specifies CDSSLGSFATNEKLFF.